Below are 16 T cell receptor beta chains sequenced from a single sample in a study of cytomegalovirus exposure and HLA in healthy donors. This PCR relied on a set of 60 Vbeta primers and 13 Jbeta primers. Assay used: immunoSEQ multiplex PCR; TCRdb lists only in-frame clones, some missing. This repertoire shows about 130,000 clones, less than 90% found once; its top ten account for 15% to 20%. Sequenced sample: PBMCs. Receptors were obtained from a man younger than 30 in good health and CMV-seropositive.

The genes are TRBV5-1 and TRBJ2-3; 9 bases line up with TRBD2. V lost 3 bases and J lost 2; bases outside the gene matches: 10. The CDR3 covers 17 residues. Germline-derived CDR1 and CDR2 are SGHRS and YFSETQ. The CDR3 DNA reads TGCGCCAGCAGCTGGGGGCGGGCTAGCGGGGTCACAGATACGCAGTATTTT. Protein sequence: CASSWGRASGVTDTQYF.

Written as DNA, the CDR3 is TGCGCCAGCAGCCACCCTCGGGATTCCTCCTATGGCTACACCTTC. Translated, it gives CASSHPRDSSYGYTF. This chain joins TRBV4-1 and TRBJ1-2; D uncertain. The CDR3 covers 15 residues. The V end was cut by 3 bases, the J end by 4 bases, with 15 bases between. Looked up from germline, CDR1 is MGHRA and CDR2 is YSYEKL.

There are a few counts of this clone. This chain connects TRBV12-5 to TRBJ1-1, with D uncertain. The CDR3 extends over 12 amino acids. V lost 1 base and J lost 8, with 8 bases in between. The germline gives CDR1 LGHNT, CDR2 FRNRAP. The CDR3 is CASGLERVEAFF. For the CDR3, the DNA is TGTGCTAGTGGTTTGGAACGGGTAGAAGCTTTCTTT.

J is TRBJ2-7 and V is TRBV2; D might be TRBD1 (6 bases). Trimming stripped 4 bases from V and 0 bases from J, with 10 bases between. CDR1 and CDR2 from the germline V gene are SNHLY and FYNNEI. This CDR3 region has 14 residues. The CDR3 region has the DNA TGTGCCAGCAGTGGCGAGGACAGCTCCTACGAGCAGTACTTC. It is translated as CASSGEDSSYEQYF.

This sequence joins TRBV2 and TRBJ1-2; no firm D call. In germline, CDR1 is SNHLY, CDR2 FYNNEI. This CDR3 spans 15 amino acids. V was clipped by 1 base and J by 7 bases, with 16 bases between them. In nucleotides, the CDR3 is TGTGCCAGCAGTGAAGGGTTGGGTACGTGGAGTGGCTACACCTTC. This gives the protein CASSEGLGTWSGYTF.

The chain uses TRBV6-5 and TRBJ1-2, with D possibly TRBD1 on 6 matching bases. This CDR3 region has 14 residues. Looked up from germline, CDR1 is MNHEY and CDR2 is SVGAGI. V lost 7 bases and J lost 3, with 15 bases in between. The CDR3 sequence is CASMQRGTYYGYTF. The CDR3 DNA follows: TGTGCCAGCATGCAAAGAGGGACATACTATGGCTACACCTTC.

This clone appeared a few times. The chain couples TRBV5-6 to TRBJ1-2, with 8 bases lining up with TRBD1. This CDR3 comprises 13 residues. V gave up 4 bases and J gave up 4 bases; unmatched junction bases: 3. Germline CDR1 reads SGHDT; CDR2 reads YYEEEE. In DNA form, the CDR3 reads TGTGCCAGCAGCGCAGGACAGGGCTATGGCTACACCTTC. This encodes CASSAGQGYGYTF.

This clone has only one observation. CDR3 in amino acids: CAWARGGGSTEAFF. In DNA form, the CDR3 reads TGTGCCTGGGCCAGAGGGGGGGGTAGCACTGAAGCTTTCTTT. The gene calls are TRBV30 and TRBJ1-1, with D tentatively TRBD1 (6 bases). Trimming removed 5 bases at V and 4 bases at J, with 17 bases between. The CDR3 covers 14 residues. Germline V lookup: CDR1 GTSNPN, CDR2 SVGIG (reference sequence).

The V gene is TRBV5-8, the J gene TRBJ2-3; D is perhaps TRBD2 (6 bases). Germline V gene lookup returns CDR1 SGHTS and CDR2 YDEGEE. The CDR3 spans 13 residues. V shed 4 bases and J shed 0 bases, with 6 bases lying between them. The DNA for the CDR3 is TGTGCCAGCAGCCGGGAGAGCACAGATACGCAGTATTTT. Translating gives CASSRESTDTQYF.

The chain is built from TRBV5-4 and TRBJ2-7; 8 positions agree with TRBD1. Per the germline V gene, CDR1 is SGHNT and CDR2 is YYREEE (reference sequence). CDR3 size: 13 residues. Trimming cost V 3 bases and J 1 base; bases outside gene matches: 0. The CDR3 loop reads CASSWDRSYEQYF. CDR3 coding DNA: TGTGCCAGCAGCTGGGACAGGTCCTACGAGCAGTACTTC.

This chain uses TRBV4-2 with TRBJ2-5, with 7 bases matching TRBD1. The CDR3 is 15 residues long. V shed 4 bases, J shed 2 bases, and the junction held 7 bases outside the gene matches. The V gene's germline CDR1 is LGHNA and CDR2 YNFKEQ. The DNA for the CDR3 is TGTGCCAGCAGCCTTCGGGACAGCTATCAAGAGACCCAGTACTTC. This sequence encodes CASSLRDSYQETQYF.

The CDR3 loop is CASSSFLQRGVSTDTQYF. The DNA for the CDR3 is TGTGCCAGCAGTTCCTTCCTACAGCGGGGGGTAAGCACAGATACGCAGTATTTT. The chain uses TRBV28 and TRBJ2-3, with TRBD2 matching 9 bases. The CDR3 is 18 residues long. Trimming cost V 4 bases and J 0 bases; bases outside gene matches: 11. The V gene's germline CDR1 is MDHEN and CDR2 SYDVKM.

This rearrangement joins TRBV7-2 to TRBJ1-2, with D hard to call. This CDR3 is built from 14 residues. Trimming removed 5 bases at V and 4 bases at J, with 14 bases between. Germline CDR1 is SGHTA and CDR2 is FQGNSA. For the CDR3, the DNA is TGTGCCAGCAGCAACTTCGGGTCTCCCTATGGCTACACCTTC. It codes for CASSNFGSPYGYTF.

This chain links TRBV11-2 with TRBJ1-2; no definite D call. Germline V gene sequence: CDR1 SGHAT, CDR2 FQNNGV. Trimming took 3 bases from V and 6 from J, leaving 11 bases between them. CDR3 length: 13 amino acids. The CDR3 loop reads CASSLMRENGYTF. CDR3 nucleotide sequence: TGTGCCAGCAGCTTGATGAGGGAAAATGGCTACACCTTC.

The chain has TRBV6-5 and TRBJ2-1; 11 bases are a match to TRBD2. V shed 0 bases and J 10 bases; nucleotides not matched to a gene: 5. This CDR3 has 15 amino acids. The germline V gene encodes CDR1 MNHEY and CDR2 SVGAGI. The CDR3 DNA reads TGTGCCAGCAGTTACTCTAGCGGGGGGGCCGACGAGCAGTTCTTC. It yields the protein CASSYSSGGADEQFF.

CDR3 in DNA: TGTGCCAGCAGCTACGGACAGGGGAGCTACGAGCAGTACTTC. Translation: CASSYGQGSYEQYF. The rearrangement uses TRBV11-2 and TRBJ2-5; 9 bases map to TRBD1. The J call may be in error: the DNA end matches TRBJ2-7 better. The CDR3 runs to 14 residues. CDR1 and CDR2 (germline): SGHAT, FQNNGV.